Included here is one T cell receptor beta chain sequence, with context. Because the CDR3 is missing its conserved closing phenylalanine or tryptophan, this is likely a read error. This record belongs to a study of tumor-infiltrating lymphocytes in primary liver carcinoma. From around 530 ng of total RNA, TCR beta-specific cDNA was reverse-transcribed using a constant-region primer. TCR beta libraries came from three nested multiplex PCR rounds using slightly modified ARM-PCR. Amplification in the first two PCR rounds was performed using TRBV1-TRBV30 forward primers and a C-beta reverse primer for roughly 10 cycles each. TCRdb ran MiXCR on the multiplex PCR reads and lists one entry per CDR3 protein. The sample gives roughly 200,000 distinct CDR3 sequences, approximately 80% of which show up once; about a sixth is in the top ten. V lost 6 bases, J lost 1 base, and 19 bases lay in between. The CDR3 loop spans 17 amino acids. Germline V gives CDR1 MNHEY, CDR2 SVGEGT.

Between roughly 20 and 31 mg of unsorted bulk tissue served as the source from which RNA and DNA were co-extracted. This TCR came from a man aged 35-49 years with primary liver carcinoma and hepatitis B virus infection. Sequences were obtained from tumor tissue from primary liver carcinoma. This chain links TRBV6-2 or TRBV6-3 with TRBJ1-5; no firm D call. CDR3 DNA: TGTGCCAGCAGCCCACCGGCCGCGGGGATCAGCAATCAGCCCCAGCATTTG. It is translated as CASSPPAAGISNQPQHL.